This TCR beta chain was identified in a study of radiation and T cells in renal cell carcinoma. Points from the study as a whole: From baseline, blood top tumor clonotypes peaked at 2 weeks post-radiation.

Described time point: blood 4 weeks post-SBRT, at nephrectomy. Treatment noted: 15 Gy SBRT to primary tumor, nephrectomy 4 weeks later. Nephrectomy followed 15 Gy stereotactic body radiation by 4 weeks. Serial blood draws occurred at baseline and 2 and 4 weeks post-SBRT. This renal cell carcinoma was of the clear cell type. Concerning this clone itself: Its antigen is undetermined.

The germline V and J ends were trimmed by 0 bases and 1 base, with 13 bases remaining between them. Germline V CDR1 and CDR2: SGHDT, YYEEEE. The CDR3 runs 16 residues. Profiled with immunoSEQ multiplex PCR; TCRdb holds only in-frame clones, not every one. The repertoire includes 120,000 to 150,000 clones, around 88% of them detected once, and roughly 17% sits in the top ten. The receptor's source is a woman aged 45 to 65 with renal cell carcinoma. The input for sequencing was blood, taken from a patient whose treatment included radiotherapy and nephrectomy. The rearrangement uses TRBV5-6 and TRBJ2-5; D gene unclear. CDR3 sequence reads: CASSLAFGSIQETQYF. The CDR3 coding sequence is TGTGCCAGCAGCTTGGCCTTCGGGTCGATCCAAGAGACCCAGTACTTC.